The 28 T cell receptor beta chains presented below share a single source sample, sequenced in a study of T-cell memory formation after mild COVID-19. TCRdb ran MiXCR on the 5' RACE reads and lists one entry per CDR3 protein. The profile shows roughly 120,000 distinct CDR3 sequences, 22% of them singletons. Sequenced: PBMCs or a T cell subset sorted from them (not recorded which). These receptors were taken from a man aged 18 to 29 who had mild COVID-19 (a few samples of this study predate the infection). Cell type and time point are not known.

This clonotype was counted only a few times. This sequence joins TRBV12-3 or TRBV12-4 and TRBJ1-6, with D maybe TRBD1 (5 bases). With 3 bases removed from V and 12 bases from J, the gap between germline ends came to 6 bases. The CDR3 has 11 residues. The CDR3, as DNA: TGTGCCAGCAGTTTCGGGGGACCCCTCCACTTT. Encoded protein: CASSFGGPLHF.

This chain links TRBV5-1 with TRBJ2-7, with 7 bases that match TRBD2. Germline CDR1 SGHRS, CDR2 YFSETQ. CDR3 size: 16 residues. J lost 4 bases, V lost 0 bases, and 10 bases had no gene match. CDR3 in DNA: TGCGCCAGCAGCTTGGCCAGCGGGGTCTTGCCTTACGAGCAGTACTTC. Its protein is CASSLASGVLPYEQYF.

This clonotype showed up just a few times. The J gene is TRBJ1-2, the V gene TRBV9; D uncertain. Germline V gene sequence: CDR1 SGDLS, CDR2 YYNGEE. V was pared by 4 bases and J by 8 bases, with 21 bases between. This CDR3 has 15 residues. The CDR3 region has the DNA TGTGCCAGCAGCCCCTTAAGGGCAGCGACGAGCGGCTACACCTTC. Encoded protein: CASSPLRAATSGYTF.

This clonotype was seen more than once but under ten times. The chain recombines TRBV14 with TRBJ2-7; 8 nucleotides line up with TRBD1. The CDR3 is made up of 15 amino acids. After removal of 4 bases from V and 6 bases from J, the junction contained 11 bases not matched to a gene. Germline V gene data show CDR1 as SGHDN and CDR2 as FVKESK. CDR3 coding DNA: TGTGCCAGCAGCCCCACTGGACAGGGATGGATCGAGCAGTACGTC. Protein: CASSPTGQGWIEQYV.

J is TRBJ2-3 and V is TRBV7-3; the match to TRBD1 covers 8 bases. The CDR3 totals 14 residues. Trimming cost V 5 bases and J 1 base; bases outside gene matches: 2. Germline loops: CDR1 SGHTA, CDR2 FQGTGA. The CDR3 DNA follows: TGTGCCAGCAGCCAACAGGGGGGCACAGATACGCAGTATTTT. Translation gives CASSQQGGTDTQYF. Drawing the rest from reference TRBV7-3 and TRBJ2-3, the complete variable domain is GAGVSQTPSNKVTEKGKYVELRCDPISGHTALYWYRQSLGQGPEFLIYFQGTGAADDSGLPNDRFFAVRPEGSVSTLKIQRTERGDSAVYLCASSQQGGTDTQYFGPGTRLTVL.

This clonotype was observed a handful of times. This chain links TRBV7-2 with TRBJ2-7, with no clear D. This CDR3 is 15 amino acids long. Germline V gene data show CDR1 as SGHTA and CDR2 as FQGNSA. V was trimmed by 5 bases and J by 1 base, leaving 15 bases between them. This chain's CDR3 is CASSRSKPSSYEQYV. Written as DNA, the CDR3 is TGTGCCAGCAGCCGCTCAAAACCCAGTTCCTACGAGCAGTACGTC.

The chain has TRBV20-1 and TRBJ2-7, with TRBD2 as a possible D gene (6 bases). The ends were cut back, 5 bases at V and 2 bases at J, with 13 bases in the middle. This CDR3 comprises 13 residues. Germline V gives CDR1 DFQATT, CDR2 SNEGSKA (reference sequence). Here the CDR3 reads CSAGTDETYEQYV. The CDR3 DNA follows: TGCAGTGCTGGGACTGACGAAACCTACGAGCAGTACGTC.

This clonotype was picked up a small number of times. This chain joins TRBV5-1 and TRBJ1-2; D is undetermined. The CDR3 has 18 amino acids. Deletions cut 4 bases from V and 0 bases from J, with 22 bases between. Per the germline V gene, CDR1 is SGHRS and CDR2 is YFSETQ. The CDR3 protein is CASSPSPRNWEANYGYTF. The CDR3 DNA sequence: TGCGCCAGCAGCCCGAGTCCAAGGAACTGGGAAGCTAACTATGGCTACACCTTC.

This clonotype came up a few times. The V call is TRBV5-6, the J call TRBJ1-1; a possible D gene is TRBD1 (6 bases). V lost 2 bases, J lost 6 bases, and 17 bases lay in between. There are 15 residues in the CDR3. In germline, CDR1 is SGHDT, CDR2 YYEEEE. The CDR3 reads CASSFPQGRRSEAFF. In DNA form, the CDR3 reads TGTGCCAGCAGCTTCCCCCAGGGGCGCAGGTCTGAAGCTTTCTTT.

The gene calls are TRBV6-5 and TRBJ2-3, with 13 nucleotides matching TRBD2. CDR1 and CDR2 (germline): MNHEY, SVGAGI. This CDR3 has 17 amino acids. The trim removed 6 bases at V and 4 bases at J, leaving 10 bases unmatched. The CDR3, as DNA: TGTGCCAGCAGCCCCCTGCCGACTAGCGGGGGGCCAGATACGCAGTATTTT. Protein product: CASSPLPTSGGPDTQYF.

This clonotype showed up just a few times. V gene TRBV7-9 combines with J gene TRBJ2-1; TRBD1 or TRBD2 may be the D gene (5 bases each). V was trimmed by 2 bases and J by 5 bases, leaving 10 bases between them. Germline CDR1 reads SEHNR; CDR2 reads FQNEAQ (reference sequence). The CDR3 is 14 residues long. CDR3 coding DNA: TGTGCCAGCAGCTTATGGGACGGAAACAATGAGCAGTTCTTC. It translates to CASSLWDGNNEQFF.

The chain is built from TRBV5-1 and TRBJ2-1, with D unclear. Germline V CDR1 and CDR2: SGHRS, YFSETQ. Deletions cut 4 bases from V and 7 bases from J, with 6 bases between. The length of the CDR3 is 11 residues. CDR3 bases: TGCGCCAGCAGCGAAAGGAATGAGCAGTTCTTC. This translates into CASSERNEQFF.

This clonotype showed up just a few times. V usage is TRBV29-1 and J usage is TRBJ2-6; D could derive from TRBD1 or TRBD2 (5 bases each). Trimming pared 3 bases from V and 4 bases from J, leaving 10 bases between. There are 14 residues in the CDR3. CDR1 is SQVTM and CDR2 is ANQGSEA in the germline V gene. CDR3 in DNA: TGCAGCGTTGATTTCGGGGACGGGGCCAACGTCCTGACTTTC. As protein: CSVDFGDGANVLTF.

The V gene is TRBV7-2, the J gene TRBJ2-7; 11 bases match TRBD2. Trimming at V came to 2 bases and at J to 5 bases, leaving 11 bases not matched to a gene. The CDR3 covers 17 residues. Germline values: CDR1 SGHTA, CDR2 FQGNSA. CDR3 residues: CASSLLRTSGLEDEQYF. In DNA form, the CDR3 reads TGTGCCAGCAGCTTACTTCGGACTAGCGGGTTGGAAGACGAGCAGTACTTC. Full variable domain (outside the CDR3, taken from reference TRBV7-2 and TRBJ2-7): GAGVSQSPSNKVTEKGKDVELRCDPISGHTALYWYRQSLGQGLEFLIYFQGNSAPDKSGLPSDRFSAERTGGSVSTLTIQRTQQEDSAVYLCASSLLRTSGLEDEQYFGPGTRLTVT.

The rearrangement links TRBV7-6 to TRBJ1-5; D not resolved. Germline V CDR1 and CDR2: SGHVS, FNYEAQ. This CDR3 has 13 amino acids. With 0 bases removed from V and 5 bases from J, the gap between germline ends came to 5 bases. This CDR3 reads CASSLAEHQPQHF. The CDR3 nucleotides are TGTGCCAGCAGCTTAGCGGAACATCAGCCCCAGCATTTT.

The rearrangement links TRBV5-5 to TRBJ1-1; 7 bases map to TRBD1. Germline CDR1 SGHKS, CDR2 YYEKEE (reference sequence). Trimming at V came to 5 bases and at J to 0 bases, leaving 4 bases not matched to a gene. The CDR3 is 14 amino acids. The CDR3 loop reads CASRRGHMNTEAFF. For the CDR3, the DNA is TGTGCCAGCAGAAGGGGGCACATGAACACTGAAGCTTTCTTT. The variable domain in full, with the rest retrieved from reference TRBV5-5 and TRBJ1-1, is DAGVTQSPTHLIKTRGQQVTLRCSPISGHKSVSWYQQVLGQGPQFIFQYYEKEERGRGNFPDRFSARQFPNYSSELNVNALLLGDSALYLCASRRGHMNTEAFFGQGTRLTVV.

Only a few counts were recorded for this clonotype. CDR3 nucleotide sequence: TGTGCCAGCAGTGAGCGGGGAAATAGCAATCAGCCCCAGCATTTT. Translated, it gives CASSERGNSNQPQHF. V is TRBV6-1 and J is TRBJ1-5; the D is unclear. Germline lookup yields CDR1 MNHNS and CDR2 SASEGT. The ends were cut back, 3 bases at V and 0 bases at J, with 9 bases in the middle. The CDR3 covers 15 residues.

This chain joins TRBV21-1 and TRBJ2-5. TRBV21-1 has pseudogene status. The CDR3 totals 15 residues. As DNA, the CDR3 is TGTGCCAGCAGCAGCCGACGACATCAACAAGAGACCCAGTACTTC. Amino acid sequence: CASSSRRHQQETQYF.

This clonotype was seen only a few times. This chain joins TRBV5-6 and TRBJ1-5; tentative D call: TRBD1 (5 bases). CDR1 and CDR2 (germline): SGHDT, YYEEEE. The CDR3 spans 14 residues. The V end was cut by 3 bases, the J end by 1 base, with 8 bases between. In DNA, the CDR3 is TGTGCCAGCAGCTCCTGGGGGAGCAATCAGCCCCAGCATTTT. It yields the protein CASSSWGSNQPQHF.

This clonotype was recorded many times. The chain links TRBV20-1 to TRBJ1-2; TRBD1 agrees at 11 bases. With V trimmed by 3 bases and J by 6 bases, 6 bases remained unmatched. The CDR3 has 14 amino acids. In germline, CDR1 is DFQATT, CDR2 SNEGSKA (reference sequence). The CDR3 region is CSASAGQGADGYTF. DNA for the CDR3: TGCAGTGCTAGTGCCGGACAGGGGGCGGATGGCTACACCTTC.

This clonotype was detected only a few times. The CDR3 spells CASSLEGKVTEAFF. Here the CDR3 DNA reads TGTGCCAGCAGCTTAGAAGGGAAGGTCACTGAAGCTTTCTTT. The genes are TRBV7-9 and TRBJ1-1; D is ambiguous. The germline V gene has CDR1 SEHNR and CDR2 FQNEAQ (reference sequence). Trimming took off 1 base at V and 4 bases at J, with 10 bases between the two ends. The CDR3 consists of 14 residues.

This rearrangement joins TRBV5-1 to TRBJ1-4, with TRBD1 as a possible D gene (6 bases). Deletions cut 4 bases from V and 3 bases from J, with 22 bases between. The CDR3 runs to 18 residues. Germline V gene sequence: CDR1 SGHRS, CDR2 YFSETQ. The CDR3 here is CASSLGGTLGGPNEKLFF. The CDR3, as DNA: TGCGCCAGCAGCCTGGGTGGTACCCTTGGGGGGCCTAATGAAAAACTGTTTTTT.

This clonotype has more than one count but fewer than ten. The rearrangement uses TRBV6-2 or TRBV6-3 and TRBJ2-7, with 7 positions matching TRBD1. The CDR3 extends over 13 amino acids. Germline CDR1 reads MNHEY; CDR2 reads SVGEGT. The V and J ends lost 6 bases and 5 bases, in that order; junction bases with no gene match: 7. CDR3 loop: CASSRTTGHEQYF. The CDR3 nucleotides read TGTGCCAGCAGCAGAACGACAGGGCACGAGCAGTACTTC.

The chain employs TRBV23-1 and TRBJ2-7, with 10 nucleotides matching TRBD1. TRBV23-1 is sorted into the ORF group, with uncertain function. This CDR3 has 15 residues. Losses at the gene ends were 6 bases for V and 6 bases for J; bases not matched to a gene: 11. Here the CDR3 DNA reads TGCGCCAGCAGACGCCGGACAGGGGGGAGGTGCGAGCAGTACTTC. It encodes CASRRRTGGRCEQYF.

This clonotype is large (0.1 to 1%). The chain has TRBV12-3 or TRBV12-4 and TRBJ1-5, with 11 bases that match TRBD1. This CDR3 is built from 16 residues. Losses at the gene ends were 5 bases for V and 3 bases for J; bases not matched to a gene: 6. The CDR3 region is CASSQGQGVLNQPQHF. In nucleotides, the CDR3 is TGTGCCAGCAGTCAGGGACAGGGGGTCCTCAATCAGCCCCAGCATTTT.

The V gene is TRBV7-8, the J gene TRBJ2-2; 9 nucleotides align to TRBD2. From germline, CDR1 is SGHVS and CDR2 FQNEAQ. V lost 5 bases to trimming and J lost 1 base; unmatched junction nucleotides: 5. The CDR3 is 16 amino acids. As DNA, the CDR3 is TGTGCCAGCAGCGTCGCGGGGGGGGTGAACACCGGGGAGCTGTTTTTT. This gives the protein CASSVAGGVNTGELFF.

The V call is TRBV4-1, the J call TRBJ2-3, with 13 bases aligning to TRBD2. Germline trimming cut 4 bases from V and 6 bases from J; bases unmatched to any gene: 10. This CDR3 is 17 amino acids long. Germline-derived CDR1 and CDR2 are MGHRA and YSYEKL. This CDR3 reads CASSPPGGLAGKDTQYF. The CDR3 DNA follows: TGCGCCAGCAGCCCCCCCGGGGGACTAGCGGGGAAGGATACGCAGTATTTT.

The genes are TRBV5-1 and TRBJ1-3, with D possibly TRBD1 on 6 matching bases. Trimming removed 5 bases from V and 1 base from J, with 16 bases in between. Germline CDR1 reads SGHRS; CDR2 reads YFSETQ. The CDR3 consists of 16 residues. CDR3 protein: CASSPSDSRSGNTIYF. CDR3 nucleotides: TGCGCCAGCAGTCCCTCGGACAGCAGATCTGGAAACACCATATATTTT.